The present T cell receptor (beta chain) was sequenced within a study of neurological immune-mediated disorders. Template-switch 5'RACE cDNA synthesis added a 10-nucleotide unique molecular identifier. TCRdb fed the 5' RACE reads into MiXCR, producing one record per CDR3 protein. The sample consists of 87,000 or so distinct CDR3 sequences, 3.5% to 4% of them appearing once. At least ten counts were recorded for this clonotype. Unsorted libraries were generated from 2 million PBMCs held at -80 degrees C. The sequence was obtained from a young woman with multiple sclerosis. The sequencing input was PBMCs.

CDR3 residues: CASSLTGRAGELFF. The CDR3 DNA reads TGTGCCAGCAGCTTAACGGGGCGGGCCGGGGAGCTGTTTTTT. The chain uses TRBV7-9 and TRBJ2-2; D is possibly TRBD1 or TRBD2 (5 bases each). The V end was cut by 2 bases, the J end by 6 bases, with 10 bases between. The germline gives CDR1 SEHNR, CDR2 FQNEAQ (reference sequence). The CDR3 runs to 14 residues. Supplemented by reference TRBV7-9 and TRBJ2-2, the full variable domain reads DTGVSQNPRHKITKRGQNVTFRCDPISEHNRLYWYRQTLGQGPEFLTYFQNEAQLEKSRLLSDRFSAERPKGSFSTLEIQRTEQGDSAMYLCASSLTGRAGELFFGEGSRLTVL.